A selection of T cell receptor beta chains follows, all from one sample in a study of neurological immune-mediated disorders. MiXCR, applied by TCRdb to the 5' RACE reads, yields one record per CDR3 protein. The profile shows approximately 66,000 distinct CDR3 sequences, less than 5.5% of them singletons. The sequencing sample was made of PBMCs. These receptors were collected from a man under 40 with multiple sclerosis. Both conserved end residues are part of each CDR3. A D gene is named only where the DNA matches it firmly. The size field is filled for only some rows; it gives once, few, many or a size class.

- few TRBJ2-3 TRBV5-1 CASSEDRFPDTQYF TGCGCCAGCAGCGAGGACAGATTTCCAGATACGCAGTATTTT
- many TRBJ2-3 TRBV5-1 CASSAGGVIGDTQYF TGCGCCAGCAGCGCAGGTGGTGTTATAGGAGATACGCAGTATTTT
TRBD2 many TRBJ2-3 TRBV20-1 CSAIRAGGTDTQYF TGCAGTGCTATTCGAGCGGGGGGCACAGATACGCAGTATTTT
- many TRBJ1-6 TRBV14 CASSPTGISPLHF TGTGCCAGCAGCCCCACAGGAATTTCACCCCTCCACTTT
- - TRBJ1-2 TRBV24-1 CATSEGRETYGYTF TGTGCCACCAGTGAGGGTAGGGAAACATATGGCTACACCTTC
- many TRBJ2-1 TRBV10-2 CASSPTQIPYNEQFF TGCGCCAGCAGTCCTACACAAATCCCCTACAATGAGCAGTTCTTC
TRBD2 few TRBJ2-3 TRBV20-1 CSAPLTSGGLGTQYF TGCAGTGCTCCCTTGACTAGCGGGGGGTTGGGTACGCAGTATTTT
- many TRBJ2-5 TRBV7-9 CASSLPGVETQYF TGTGCCAGCAGCTTACCGGGGGTCGAGACCCAGTACTTC
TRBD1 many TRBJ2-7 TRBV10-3 CAISGQGGQGAFPSSYEQYF TGTGCCATCAGTGGCCAGGGGGGACAGGGGGCGTTTCCGAGCTCCTACGAGCAGTACTTC
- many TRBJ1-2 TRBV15 CATTQMSSLKGYTF TGTGCCACCACCCAGATGTCGAGCCTGAAAGGCTACACCTTC
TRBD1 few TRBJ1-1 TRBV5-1 CASSTTGGNTEAFF TGCGCCAGCAGCACGACAGGGGGCAACACTGAAGCTTTCTTT
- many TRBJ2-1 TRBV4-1 CASSQDGQGRHNEQFF TGCGCCAGCAGCCAAGATGGGCAGGGCAGGCACAATGAGCAGTTCTTC
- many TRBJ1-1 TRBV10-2 CASSDQGRGGNTEAFF TGCGCCAGCAGTGACCAGGGGCGAGGGGGGAACACTGAAGCTTTCTTT
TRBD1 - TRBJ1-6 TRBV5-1 CASSPQTGTSPLNF TGCGCCAGCAGCCCCCAGACAGGGACTTCACCCCTCAACTTT
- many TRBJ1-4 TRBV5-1 CASSPAPNEKLFF TGCGCCAGCAGCCCGGCGCCGAATGAAAAACTGTTTTTT
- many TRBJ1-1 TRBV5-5 CASSLWGNTEAFF TGTGCCAGCAGCTTGTGGGGGAACACTGAAGCTTTCTTT
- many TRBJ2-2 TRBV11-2 CASDLGNTGELFF TGTGCCAGCGACTTGGGGAACACCGGGGAGCTGTTTTTT